This TCR beta chain was sequenced for a study of T cell changes during pregnancy in multiple sclerosis (dated by TCRdb to between 2017 and 2020). Study-wide context: The study looked at changes in the T cell repertoire across pregnancy in women with multiple sclerosis.

Of note for this clone: Its cognate antigen has yet to be identified. No base quality information exists; no much larger clone differs at one position.

CDR3 length: 16 amino acids, cysteine to phenylalanine. This entry keeps only the CDR3 DNA: 48 bases, framed from base 1. Trimming accounts for 3 bases at V and 9 bases at J, while the number of junction bases matched to no gene is 12. CDR1 and CDR2 (PRHDT, FYEKMQ) derive from the germline V gene (reference sequence). The library was produced with the immunoSEQ multiplex PCR assay. TCRdb took over this immuneACCESS table, retaining in-frame rearrangements with V and J assigned. Such tables are incomplete; in checked studies, under half of the missing clones stem from an unresolved V gene, and the remainder is unexplained. For this sample the table gives around 36,000 clones, of which more than 90% were detected only once. Of the sample, 0.95% to 1.5% falls within the top ten clones.

Sequencing used peripheral blood, obtained before pregnancy. The source of this sequence is a female donor with multiple sclerosis, enrolled in a pregnancy study. Recombination joined TRBV13 with TRBJ2-4; 9 bases in the middle match TRBD1. The sequenced DNA is TGTGCCAGCAGCTTTAGGGGACAGGGCCCTTTTGGCATTCAGTACTTC. It specifies CASSFRGQGPFGIQYF.